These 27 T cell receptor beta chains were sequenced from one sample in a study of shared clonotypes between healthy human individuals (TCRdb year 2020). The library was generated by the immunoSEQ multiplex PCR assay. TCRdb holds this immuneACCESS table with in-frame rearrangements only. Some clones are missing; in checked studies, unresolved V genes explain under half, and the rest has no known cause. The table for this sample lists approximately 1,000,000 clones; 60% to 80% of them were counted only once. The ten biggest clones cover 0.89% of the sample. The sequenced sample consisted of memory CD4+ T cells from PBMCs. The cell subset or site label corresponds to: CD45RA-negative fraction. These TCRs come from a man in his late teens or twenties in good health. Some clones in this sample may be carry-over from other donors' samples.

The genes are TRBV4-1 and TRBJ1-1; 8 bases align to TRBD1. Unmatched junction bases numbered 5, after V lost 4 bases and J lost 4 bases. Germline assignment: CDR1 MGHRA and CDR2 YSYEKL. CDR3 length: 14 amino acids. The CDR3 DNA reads TGCGCCAGCAGCCCATTCCAGGGGGCCACTGAAGCTTTCTTT. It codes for CASSPFQGATEAFF.

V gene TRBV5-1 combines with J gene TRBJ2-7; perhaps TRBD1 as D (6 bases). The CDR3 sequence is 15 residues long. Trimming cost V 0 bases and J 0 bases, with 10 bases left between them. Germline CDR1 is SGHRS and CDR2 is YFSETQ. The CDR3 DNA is TGCGCCAGCAGCTTGGTAGGGGGAACCTCCTACGAGCAGTACTTC. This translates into CASSLVGGTSYEQYF.

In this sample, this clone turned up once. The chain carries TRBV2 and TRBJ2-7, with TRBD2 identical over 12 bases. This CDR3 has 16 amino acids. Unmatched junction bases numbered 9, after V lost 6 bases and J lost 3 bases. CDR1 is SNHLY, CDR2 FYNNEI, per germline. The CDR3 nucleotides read TGTGCCAGCAGCTTCGTGACTAGCGGGAGAGGCTACGAGCAGTACTTC. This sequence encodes CASSFVTSGRGYEQYF.

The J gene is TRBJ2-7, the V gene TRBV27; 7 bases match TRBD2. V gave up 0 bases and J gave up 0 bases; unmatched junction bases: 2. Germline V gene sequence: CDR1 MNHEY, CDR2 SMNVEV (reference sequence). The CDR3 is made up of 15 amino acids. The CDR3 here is CASSLSGGSSYEQYF. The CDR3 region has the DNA TGTGCCAGCAGTTTATCTGGCGGGAGCTCCTACGAGCAGTACTTC.

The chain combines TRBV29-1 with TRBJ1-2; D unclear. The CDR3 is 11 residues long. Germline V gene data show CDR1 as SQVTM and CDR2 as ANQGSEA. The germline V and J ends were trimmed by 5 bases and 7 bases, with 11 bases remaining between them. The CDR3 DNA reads TGCAGCGTTATTCGGCCTGGTGGCTACACCTTC. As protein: CSVIRPGGYTF.

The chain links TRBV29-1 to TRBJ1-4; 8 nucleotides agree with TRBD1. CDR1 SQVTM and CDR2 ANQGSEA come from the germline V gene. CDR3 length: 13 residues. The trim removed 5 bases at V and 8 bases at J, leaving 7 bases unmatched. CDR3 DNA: TGCAGCGTTATGTGGACAGGGAAGGAAAAACTGTTTTTT. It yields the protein CSVMWTGKEKLFF.

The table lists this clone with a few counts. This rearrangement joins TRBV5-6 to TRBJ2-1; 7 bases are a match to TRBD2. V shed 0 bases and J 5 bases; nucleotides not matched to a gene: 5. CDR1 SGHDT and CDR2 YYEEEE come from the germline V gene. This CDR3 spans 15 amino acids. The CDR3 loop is CASSLGLALHNEQFF. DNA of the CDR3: TGTGCCAGCAGCTTGGGACTAGCTCTCCACAATGAGCAGTTCTTC.

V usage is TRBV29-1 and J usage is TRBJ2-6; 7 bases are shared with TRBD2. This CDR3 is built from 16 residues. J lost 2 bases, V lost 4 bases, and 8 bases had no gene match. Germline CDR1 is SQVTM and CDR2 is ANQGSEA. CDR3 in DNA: TGCAGCGTTGTGGACCGTGGGAGGGCTGGGGCCAACGTCCTGACTTTC. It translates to CSVVDRGRAGANVLTF.

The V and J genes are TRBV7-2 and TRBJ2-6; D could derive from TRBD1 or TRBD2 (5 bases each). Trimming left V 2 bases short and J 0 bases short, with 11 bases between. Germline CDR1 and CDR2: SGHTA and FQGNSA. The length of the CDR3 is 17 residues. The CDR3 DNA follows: TGTGCCAGCAGCTTAACCGGGACGAGCTCTGGGGCCAACGTCCTGACTTTC. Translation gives CASSLTGTSSGANVLTF.

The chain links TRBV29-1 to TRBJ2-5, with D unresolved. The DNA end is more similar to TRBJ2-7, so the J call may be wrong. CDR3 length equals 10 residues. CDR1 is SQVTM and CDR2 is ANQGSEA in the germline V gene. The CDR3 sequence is CSVLVLEQYF. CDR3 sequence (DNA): TGCAGCGTTCTGGTTCTCGAGCAGTACTTC.

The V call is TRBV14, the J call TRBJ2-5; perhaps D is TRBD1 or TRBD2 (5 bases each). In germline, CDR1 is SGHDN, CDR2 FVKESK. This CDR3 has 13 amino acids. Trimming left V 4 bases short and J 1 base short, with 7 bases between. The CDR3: CASSRGPQETQYF. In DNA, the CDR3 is TGTGCCAGCAGCCGGGGACCCCAAGAGACCCAGTACTTC.

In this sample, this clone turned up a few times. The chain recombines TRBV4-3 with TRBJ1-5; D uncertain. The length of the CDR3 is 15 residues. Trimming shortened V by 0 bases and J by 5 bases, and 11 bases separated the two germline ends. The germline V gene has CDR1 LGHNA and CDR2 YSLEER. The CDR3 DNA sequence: TGCGCCAGCAGCCAAGAGTTGGCAGGTTATCAGCCCCAGCATTTT. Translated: CASSQELAGYQPQHF.

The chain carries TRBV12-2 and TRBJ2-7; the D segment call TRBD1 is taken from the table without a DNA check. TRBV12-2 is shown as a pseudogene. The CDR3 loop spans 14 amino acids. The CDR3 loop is CASRIYQGNDEQYF. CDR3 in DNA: TGTGCAAGTCGCATTTACCAGGGTAACGACGAGCAGTACTTC.

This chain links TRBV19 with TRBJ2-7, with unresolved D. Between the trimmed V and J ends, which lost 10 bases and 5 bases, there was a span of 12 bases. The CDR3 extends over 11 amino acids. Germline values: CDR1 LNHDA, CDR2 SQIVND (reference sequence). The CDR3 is CATTSSDEQYF. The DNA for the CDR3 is TGTGCCACTACATCTTCGGACGAGCAGTACTTC. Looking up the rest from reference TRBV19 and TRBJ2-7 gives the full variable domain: DGGITQSPKYLFRKEGQNVTLSCEQNLNHDAMYWYRQDPGQGLRLIYYSQIVNDFQKGDIAEGYSVSREKKESFPLTVTSAQKNPTAFYLCATTSSDEQYFGPGTRLTVT.

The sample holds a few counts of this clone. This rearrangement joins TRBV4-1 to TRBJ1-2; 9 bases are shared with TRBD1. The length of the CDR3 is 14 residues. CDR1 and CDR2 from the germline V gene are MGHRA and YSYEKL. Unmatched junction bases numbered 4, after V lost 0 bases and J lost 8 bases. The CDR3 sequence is CASSQDGTGRGYTF. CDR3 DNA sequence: TGCGCCAGCAGCCAAGATGGGACAGGGCGGGGCTACACCTTC.

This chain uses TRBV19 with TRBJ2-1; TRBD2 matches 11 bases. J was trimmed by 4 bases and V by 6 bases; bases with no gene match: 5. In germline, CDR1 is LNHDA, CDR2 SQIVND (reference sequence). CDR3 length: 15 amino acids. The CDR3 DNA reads TGTGCCAGTAGGGCCGGGACTAGCGGATACAATGAGCAGTTCTTC. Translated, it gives CASRAGTSGYNEQFF. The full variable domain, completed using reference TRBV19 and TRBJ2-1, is DGGITQSPKYLFRKEGQNVTLSCEQNLNHDAMYWYRQDPGQGLRLIYYSQIVNDFQKGDIAEGYSVSREKKESFPLTVTSAQKNPTAFYLCASRAGTSGYNEQFFGPGTRLTVL.

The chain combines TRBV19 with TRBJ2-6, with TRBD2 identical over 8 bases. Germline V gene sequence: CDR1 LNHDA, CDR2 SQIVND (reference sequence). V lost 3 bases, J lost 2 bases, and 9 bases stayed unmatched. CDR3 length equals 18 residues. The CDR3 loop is CASSIVGLASAGANVLTF. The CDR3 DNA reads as TGTGCCAGTAGTATTGTCGGACTAGCTTCAGCTGGGGCCAACGTCCTGACTTTC.

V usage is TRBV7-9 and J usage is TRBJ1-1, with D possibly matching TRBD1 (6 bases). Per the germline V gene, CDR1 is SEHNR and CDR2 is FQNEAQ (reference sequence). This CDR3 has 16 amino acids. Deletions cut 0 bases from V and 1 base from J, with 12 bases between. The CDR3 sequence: CASSLARQATNTEAFF. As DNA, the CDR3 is TGTGCCAGCAGCTTAGCCCGACAGGCGACGAACACTGAAGCTTTCTTT.

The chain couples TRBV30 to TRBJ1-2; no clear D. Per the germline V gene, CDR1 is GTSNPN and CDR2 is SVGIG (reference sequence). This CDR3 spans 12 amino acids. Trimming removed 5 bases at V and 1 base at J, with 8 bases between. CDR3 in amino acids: CAWWTGNYGYTF. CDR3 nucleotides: TGTGCCTGGTGGACGGGTAACTATGGCTACACCTTC.

The CDR3 DNA is TGTGCCAGCAGGCCTGGTGGGCTGGAAGAGACCCAGTACTTC. Translating it yields CASRPGGLEETQYF. The chain is built from TRBV28 and TRBJ2-5; no clear D gene. The CDR3 runs to 14 residues. V lost 6 bases to trimming and J lost 3 bases, with 14 bases between them. Germline V lookup: CDR1 MDHEN, CDR2 SYDVKM.

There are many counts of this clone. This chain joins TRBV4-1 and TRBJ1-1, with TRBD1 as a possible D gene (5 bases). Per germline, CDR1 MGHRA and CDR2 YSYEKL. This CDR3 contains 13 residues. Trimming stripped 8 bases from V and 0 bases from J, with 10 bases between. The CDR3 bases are TGCGCCAGCGCGGGGACTGTGAACACTGAAGCTTTCTTT. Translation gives CASAGTVNTEAFF.

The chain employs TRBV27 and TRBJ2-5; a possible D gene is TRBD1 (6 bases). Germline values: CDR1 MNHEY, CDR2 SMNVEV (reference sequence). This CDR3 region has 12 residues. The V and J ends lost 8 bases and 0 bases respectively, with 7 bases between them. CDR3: CASGQYQETQYF. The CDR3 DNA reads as TGTGCCAGCGGACAGTACCAAGAGACCCAGTACTTC.

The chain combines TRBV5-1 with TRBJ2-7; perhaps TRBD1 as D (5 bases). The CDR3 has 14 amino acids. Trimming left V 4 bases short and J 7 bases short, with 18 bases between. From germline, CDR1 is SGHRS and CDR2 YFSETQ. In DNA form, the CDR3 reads TGCGCCAGCAGCCCTGTAGCAGGGCCCGGGGAGCAGTACTTC. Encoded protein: CASSPVAGPGEQYF.

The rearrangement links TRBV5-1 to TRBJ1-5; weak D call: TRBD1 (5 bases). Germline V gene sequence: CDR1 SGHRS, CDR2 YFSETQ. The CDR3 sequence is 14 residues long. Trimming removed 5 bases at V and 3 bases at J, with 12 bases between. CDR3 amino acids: CASSVEGPNQPQHF. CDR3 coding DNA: TGCGCCAGCAGTGTAGAGGGGCCCAATCAGCCCCAGCATTTT.

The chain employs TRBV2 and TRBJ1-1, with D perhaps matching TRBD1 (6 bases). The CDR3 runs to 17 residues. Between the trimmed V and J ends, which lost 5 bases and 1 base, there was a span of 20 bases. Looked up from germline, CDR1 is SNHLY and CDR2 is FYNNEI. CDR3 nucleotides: TGTGCCAGCAGTCGGATTGCCCGCCCGACAGGGAACACTGAAGCTTTCTTT. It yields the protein CASSRIARPTGNTEAFF.

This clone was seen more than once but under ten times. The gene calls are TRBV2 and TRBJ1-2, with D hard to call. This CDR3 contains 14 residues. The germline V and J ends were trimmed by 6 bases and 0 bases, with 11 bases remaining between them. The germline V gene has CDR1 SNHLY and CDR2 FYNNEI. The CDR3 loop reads CASREDSTNYGYTF. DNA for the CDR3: TGTGCCAGCAGGGAGGACTCCACTAACTATGGCTACACCTTC.

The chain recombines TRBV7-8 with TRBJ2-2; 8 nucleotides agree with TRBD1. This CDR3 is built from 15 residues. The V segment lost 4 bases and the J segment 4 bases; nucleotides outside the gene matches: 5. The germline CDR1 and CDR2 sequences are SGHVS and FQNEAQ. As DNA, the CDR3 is TGTGCCAGCAGCTACCAGGGGGCAGGCACCGGGGAGCTGTTTTTT. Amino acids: CASSYQGAGTGELFF. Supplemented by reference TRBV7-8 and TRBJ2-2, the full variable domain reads GAGVSQSPRYKVAKRGQDVALRCDPISGHVSLFWYQQALGQGPEFLTYFQNEAQLDKSGLPSDRFFAERPEGSVSTLKIQRTQQEDSAVYLCASSYQGAGTGELFFGEGSRLTVL.